This T cell receptor beta chain stems from a study of Ad26.COV2.S vaccination and SARS-CoV-2 variants. This table comes from immunoSEQ multiplex PCR, and its TCRdb copy is limited to in-frame clones, with some not included. The top ten clones hold 1.9% of a sample with almost 400,000 clones, about 91% of them seen once. General study results and limits: It was reported that spike-specific CD8+ and CD4+ T cell responses were substantially broad after vaccination.

This clone was picked up one time. Antigen specificity is unknown. J gave up 0 bases and V 4 bases, and 4 bases lay outside the gene matches. Per germline, CDR1 SGHRS and CDR2 YFSETQ. The CDR3 extends over 16 amino acids. The treatment: around 19 received Ad26.COV2.S at low or high dose, single or two shots; about 5 received placebo; per-sample allocation not given. Specimen acquisition occurred on day 63 following the initial vaccine or placebo injection. This TCR derives from a person between 18 and 60 years old who received the Ad26.COV2.S COVID-19 vaccine or a placebo. This chain connects TRBV5-1 to TRBJ1-4; 9 bases fit TRBD1. The input for sequencing was peripheral blood, taken in a trial of Ad26.COV2.S vaccine versus placebo. The CDR3 is CASSTGTGSTNEKLFF. The CDR3 DNA reads TGCGCCAGCAGCACCGGGACAGGGTCAACTAATGAAAAACTGTTTTTT.